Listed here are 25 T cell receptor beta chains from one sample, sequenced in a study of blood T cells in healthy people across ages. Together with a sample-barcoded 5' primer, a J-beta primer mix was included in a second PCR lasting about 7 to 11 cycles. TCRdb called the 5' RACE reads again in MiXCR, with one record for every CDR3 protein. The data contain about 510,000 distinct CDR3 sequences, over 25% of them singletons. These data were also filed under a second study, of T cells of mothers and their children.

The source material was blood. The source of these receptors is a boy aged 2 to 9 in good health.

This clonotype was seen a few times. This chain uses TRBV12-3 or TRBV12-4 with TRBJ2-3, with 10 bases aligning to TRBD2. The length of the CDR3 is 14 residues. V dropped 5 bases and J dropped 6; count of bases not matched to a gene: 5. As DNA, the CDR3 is TGTGCCAGCAGTCCGGGACTAGCGTCCGATACGCAGTATTTT. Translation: CASSPGLASDTQYF.

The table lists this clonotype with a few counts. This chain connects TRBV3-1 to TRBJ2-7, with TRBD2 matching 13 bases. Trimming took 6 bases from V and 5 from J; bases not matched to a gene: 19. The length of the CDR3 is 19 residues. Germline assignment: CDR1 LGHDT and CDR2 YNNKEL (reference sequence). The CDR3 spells CASRDTAGTSGKGRDEQYF. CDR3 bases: TGTGCCAGCAGGGACACGGCCGGGACTAGCGGGAAGGGAAGAGACGAGCAGTACTTC.

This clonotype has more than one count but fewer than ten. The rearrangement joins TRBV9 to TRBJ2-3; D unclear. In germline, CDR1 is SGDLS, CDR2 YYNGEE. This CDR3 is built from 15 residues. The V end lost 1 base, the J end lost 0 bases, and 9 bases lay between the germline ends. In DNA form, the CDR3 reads TGTGCCAGCAGCGTAAAAGGTACTAGCACAGATACGCAGTATTTT. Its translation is CASSVKGTSTDTQYF. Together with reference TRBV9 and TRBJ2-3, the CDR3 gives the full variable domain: DSGVTQTPKHLITATGQRVTLRCSPRSGDLSVYWYQQSLDQGLQFLIQYYNGEERAKGNILERFSAQQFPDLHSELNLSSLELGDSALYFCASSVKGTSTDTQYFGPGTRLTVL.

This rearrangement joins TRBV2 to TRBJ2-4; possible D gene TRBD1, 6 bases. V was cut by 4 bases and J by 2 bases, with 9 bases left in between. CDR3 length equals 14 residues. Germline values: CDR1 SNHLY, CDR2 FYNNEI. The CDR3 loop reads CASSVDSPKNIQYF. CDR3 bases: TGTGCCAGCAGTGTGGACAGTCCCAAAAACATTCAGTACTTC. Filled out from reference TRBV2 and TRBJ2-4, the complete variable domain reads EPEVTQTPSHQVTQMGQEVILRCVPISNHLYFYWYRQILGQKVEFLVSFYNNEISEKSEIFDDQFSVERPDGSNFTLKIRSTKLEDSAMYFCASSVDSPKNIQYFGAGTRLSVL.

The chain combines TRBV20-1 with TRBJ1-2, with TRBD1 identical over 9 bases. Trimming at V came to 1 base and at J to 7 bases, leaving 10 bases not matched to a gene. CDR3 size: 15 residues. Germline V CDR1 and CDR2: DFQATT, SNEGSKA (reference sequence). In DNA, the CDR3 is TGCAGTGCTAGAGGCGACACAGGGGGCAGAGGTGGCTACACCTTC. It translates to CSARGDTGGRGGYTF.

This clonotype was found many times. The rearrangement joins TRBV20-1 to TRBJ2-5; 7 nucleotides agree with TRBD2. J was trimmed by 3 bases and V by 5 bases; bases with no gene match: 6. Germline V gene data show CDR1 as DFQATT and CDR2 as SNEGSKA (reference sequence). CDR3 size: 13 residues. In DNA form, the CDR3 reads TGCAGTGCTGGTTCCCTAGCGGAAGAGACCCAGTACTTC. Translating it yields CSAGSLAEETQYF.

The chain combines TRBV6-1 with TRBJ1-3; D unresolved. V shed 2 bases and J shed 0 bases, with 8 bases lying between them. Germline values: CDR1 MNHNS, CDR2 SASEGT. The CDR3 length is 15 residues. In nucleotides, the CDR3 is TGTGCCAGCAGTGAACGTTCCCGCTCTGGAAACACCATATATTTT. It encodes CASSERSRSGNTIYF.

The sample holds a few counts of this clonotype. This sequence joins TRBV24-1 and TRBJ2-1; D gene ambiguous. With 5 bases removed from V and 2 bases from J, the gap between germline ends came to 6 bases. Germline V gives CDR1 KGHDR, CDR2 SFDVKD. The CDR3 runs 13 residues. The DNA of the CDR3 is TGTGCCACCAGTGTCTGGCCCTACAATGAGCAGTTCTTC. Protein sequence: CATSVWPYNEQFF.

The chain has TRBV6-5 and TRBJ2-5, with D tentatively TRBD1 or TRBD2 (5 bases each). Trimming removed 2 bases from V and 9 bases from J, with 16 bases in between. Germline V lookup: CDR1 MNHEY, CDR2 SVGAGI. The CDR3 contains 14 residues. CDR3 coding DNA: TGTGCCAGCAGTTACGGACACCGCGCCGGGGCCCAGTACTTC. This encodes CASSYGHRAGAQYF.

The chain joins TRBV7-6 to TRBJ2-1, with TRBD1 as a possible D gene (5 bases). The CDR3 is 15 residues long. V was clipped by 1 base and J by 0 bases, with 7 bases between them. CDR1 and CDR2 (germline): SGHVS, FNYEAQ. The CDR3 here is CASSLVDSSYNEQFF. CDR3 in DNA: TGTGCCAGCAGCTTAGTTGACAGCTCCTACAATGAGCAGTTCTTC. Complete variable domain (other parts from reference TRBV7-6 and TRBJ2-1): GAGVSQSPRYKVTKRGQDVALRCDPISGHVSLYWYRQALGQGPEFLTYFNYEAQQDKSGLPNDRFSAERPEGSISTLTIQRTEQRDSAMYRCASSLVDSSYNEQFFGPGTRLTVL.

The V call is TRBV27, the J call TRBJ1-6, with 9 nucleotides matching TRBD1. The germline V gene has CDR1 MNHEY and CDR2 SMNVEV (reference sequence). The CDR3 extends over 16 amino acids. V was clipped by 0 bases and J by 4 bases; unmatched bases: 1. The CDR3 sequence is CASSLSGTGYNSPLHF. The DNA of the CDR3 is TGTGCCAGCAGTTTATCGGGGACAGGGTATAATTCACCCCTCCACTTT.

The CDR3 DNA is TGCGCCAGCAGCCAGGCCGGGGACCGAGTTGAAGCTTTCTTT. It encodes CASSQAGDRVEAFF. This chain uses TRBV4-3 with TRBJ1-1; D perhaps matches TRBD1 (5 bases). V dropped 3 bases and J dropped 7 bases, with 15 bases sitting between them. The V gene's germline CDR1 is LGHNA and CDR2 YSLEER. The CDR3 is made up of 14 amino acids.

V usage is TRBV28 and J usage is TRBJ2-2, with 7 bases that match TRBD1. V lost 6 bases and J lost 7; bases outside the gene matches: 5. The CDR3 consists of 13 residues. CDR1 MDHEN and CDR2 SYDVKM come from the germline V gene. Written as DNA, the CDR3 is TGTGCCAGCAGACAATACAGGGGCGGGGAGCTGTTTTTT. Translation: CASRQYRGGELFF.

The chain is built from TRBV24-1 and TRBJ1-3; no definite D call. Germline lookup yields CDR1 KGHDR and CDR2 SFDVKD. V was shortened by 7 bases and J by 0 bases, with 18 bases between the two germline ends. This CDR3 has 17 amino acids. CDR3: CATSDGDGINSGNTIYF. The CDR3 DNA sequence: TGTGCCACCAGCGATGGTGACGGAATTAACTCTGGAAACACCATATATTTT.

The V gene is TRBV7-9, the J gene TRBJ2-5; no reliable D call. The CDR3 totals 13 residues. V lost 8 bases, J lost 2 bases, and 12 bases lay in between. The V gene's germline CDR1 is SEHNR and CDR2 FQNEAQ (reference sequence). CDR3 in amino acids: CASGWAVQETQYF. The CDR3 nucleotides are TGTGCCAGCGGCTGGGCAGTTCAAGAGACCCAGTACTTC. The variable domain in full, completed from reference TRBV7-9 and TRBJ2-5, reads DTGVSQNPRHKITKRGQNVTFRCDPISEHNRLYWYRQTLGQGPEFLTYFQNEAQLEKSRLLSDRFSAERPKGSFSTLEIQRTEQGDSAMYLCASGWAVQETQYFGPGTRLLVL.

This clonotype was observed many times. The CDR3 DNA reads as TGTGCCAGCAGCCCCCAGGCTAGCGGGGGGCCGGTAGCCAAAAACATTCAGTACTTC. Translated: CASSPQASGGPVAKNIQYF. The chain is built from TRBV14 and TRBJ2-4, with 11 bases that match TRBD2. Germline-derived CDR1 and CDR2 are SGHDN and FVKESK. CDR3 length: 19 residues. V dropped 4 bases and J dropped 0; count of bases not matched to a gene: 11.

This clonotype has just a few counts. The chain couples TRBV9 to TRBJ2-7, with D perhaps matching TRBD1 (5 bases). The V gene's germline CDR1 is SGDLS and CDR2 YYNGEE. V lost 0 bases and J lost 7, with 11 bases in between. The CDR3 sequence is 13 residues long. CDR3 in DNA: TGTGCCAGCAGCGTAGGACAGTTTGGTGAGCAGTACTTC. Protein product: CASSVGQFGEQYF.

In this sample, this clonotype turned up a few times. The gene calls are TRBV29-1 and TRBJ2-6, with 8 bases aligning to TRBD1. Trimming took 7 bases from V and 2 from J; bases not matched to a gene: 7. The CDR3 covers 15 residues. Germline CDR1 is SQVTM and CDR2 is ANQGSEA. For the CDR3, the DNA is TGCAGCGGCCTCCTGACAGGGGCTGGGGCCAACGTCCTGACTTTC. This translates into CSGLLTGAGANVLTF.

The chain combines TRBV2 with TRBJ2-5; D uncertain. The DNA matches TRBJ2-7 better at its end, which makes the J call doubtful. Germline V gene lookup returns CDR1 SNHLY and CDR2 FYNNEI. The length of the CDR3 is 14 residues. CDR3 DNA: TGTGCCAGCAGCGCCGAAAGTTCCTCCTACGAGCAGTACTTC. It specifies CASSAESSSYEQYF.

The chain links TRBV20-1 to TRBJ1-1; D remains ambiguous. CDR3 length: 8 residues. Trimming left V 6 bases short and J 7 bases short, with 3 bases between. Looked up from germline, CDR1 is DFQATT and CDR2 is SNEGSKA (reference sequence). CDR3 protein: CSAGEAFF. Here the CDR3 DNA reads TGCAGTGCGGGTGAAGCTTTCTTT.

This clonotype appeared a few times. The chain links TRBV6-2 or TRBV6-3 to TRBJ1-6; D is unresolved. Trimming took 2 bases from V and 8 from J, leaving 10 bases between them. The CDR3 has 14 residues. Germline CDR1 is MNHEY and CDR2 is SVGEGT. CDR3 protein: CASSYPRRDSPLHF. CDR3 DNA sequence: TGTGCCAGCAGTTACCCCCGCCGGGATTCACCCCTCCACTTT.

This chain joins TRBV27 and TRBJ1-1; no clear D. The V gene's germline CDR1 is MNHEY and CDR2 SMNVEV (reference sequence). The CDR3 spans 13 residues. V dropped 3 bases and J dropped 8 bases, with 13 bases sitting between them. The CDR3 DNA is TGTGCCAGCAGTTTTCCGAGCCGCGGGGAAGCTTTCTTT. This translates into CASSFPSRGEAFF.

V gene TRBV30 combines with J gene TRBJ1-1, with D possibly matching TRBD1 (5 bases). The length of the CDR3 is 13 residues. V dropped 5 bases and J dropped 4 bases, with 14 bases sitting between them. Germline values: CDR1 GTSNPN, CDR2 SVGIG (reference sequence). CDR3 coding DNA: TGTGCCTGGGGCCAAGCCAGGGCCACTGAAGCTTTCTTT. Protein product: CAWGQARATEAFF.

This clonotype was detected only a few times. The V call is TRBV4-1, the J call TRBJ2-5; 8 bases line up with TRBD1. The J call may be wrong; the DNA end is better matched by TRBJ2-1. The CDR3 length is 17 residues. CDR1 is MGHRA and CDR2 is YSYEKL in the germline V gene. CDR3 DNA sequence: TGCGCCAGCAGCCAGATGTGGGGACAGGTTTACTACAATGAGCAGTTCTTC. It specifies CASSQMWGQVYYNEQFF.

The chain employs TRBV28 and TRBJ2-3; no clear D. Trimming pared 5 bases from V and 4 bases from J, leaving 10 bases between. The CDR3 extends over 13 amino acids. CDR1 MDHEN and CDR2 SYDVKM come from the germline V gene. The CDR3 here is CASSRPRPDTQYF. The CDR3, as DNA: TGTGCCAGCAGTCGACCCCGACCAGATACGCAGTATTTT.